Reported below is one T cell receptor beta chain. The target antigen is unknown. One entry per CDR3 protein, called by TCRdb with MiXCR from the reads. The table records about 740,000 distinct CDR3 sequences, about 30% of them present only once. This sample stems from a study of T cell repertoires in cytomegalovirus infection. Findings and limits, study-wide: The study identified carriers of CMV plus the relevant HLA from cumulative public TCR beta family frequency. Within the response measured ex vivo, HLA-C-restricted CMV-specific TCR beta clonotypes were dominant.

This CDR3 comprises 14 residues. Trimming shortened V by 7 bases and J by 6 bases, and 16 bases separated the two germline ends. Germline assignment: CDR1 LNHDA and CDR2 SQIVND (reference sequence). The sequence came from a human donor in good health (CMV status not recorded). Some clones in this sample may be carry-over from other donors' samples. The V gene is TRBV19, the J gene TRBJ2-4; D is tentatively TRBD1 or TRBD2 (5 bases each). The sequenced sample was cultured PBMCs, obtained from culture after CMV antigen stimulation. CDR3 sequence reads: CASTLSRDRNIQYF. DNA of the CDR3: TGTGCCAGTACCCTTAGTCGGGACCGAAACATTCAGTACTTC. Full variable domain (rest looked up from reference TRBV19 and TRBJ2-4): DGGITQSPKYLFRKEGQNVTLSCEQNLNHDAMYWYRQDPGQGLRLIYYSQIVNDFQKGDIAEGYSVSREKKESFPLTVTSAQKNPTAFYLCASTLSRDRNIQYFGAGTRLSVL.